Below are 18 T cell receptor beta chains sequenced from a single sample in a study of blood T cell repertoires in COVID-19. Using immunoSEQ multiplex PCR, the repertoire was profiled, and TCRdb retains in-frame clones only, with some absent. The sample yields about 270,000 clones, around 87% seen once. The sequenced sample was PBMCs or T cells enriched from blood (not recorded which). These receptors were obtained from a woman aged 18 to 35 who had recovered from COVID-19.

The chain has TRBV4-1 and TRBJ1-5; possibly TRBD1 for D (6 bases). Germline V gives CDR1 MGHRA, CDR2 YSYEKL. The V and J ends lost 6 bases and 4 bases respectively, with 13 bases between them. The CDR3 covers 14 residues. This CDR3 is CASSLGQPNQPQHF. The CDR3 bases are TGCGCCAGCAGTTTAGGACAGCCAAATCAGCCCCAGCATTTT.

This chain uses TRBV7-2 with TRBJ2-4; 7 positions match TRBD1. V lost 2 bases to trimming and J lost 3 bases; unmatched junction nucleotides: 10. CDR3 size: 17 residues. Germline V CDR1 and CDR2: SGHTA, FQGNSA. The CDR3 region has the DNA TGTGCCAGCAGCTTAAGGGGCCCGGGGACAGTCAAAAACATTCAGTACTTC. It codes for CASSLRGPGTVKNIQYF.

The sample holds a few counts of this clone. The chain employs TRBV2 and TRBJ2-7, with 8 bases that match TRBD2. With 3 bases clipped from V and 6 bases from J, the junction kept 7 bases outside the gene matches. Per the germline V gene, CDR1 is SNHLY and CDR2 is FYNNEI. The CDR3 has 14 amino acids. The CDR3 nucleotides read TGTGCCAGCAGTGAGAGGACTAGCTTAACCGAGCAGTACTTC. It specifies CASSERTSLTEQYF.

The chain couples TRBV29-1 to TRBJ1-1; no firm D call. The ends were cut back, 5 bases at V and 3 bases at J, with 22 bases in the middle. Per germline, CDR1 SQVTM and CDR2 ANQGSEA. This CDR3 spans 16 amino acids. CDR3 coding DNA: TGCAGCGTTCCCCACCAGCCGACAAACGTCCACACTGAAGCTTTCTTT. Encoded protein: CSVPHQPTNVHTEAFF.

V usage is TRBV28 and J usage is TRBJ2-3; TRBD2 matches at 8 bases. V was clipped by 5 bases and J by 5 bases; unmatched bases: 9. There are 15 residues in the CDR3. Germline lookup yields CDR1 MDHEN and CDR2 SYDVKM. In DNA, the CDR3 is TGTGCCAGCAGTACGGGGGGGGGCCCGGGAGATACGCAGTATTTT. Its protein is CASSTGGGPGDTQYF. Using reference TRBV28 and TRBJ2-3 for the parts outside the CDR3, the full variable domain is DVKVTQSSRYLVKRTGEKVFLECVQDMDHENMFWYRQDPGLGLRLIYFSYDVKMKEKGDIPEGYSVSREKKERFSLILESASTNQTSMYLCASSTGGGPGDTQYFGPGTRLTVL.

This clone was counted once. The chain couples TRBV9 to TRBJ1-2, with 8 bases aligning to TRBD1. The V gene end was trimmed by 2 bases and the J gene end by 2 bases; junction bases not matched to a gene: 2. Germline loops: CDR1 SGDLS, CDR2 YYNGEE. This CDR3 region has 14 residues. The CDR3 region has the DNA TGTGCCAGCAGCGTTTCAGGGGGCAACTATGGCTACACCTTC. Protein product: CASSVSGGNYGYTF.

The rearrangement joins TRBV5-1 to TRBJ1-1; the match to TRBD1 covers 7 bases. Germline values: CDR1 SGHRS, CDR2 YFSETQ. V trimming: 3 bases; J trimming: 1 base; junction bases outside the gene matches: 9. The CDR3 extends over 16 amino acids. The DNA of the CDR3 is TGCGCCAGCAGCTCCTATCGACAGGGAGGGAACACTGAAGCTTTCTTT. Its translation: CASSSYRQGGNTEAFF.

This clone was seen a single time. The CDR3 here is CASSQVRLYNEQFF. The CDR3 DNA follows: TGTGCCAGCAGCCAAGTGAGGCTTTACAATGAGCAGTTCTTC. V and J are TRBV3-1 (or the pseudogene TRBV3-2) and TRBJ2-1; D uncertain. Germline CDR1 is LGHDT and CDR2 is YNNKEL (reference sequence). The CDR3 loop spans 14 amino acids. Trimming stripped 1 base from V and 4 bases from J, with 8 bases between.

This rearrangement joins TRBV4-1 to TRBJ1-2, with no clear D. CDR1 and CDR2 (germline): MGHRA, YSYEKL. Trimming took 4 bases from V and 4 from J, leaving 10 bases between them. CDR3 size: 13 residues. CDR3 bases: TGCGCCAGCAGCCGTGAGATTGCCTATGGCTACACCTTC. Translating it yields CASSREIAYGYTF.

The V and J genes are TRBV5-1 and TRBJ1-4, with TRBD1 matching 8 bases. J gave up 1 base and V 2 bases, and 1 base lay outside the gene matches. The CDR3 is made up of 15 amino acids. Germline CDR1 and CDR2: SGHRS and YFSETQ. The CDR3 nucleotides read TGCGCCAGCAGCTTTACAGGGGGAACTAATGAAAAACTGTTTTTT. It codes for CASSFTGGTNEKLFF.

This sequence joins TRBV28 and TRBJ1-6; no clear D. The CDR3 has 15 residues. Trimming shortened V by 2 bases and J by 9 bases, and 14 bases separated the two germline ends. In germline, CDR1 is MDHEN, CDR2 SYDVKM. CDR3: CASSLDPEGGSPLHF. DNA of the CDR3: TGTGCCAGCAGTTTAGACCCGGAGGGTGGTTCACCCCTCCACTTT. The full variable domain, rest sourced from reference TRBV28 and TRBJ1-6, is DVKVTQSSRYLVKRTGEKVFLECVQDMDHENMFWYRQDPGLGLRLIYFSYDVKMKEKGDIPEGYSVSREKKERFSLILESASTNQTSMYLCASSLDPEGGSPLHFGNGTRLTVT.

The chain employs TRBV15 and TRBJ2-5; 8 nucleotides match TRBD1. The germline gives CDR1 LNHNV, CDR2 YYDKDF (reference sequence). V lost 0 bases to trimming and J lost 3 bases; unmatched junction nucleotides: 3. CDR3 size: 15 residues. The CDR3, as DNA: TGTGCCACCAGCAGAGACAGGGGGCTGAAAGAGACCCAGTACTTC. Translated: CATSRDRGLKETQYF.

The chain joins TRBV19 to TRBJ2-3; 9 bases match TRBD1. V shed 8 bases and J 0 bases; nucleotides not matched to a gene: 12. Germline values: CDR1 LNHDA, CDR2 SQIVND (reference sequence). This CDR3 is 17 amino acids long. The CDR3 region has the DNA TGTGCCAGTTCCCGGGACAGGGCCTCTCTAAGCACAGATACGCAGTATTTT. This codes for CASSRDRASLSTDTQYF.

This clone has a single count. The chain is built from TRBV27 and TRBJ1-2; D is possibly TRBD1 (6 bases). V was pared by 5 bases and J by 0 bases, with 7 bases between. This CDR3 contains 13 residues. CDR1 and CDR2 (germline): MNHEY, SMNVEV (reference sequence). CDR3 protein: CASSPGANYGYTF. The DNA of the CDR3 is TGTGCCAGCAGTCCAGGGGCTAACTATGGCTACACCTTC.

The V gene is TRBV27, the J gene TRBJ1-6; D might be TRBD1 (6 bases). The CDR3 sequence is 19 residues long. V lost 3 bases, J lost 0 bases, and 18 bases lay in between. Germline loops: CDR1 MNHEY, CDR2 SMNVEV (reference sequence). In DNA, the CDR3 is TGTGCCAGCAGTTTTCTGGGGGGGCTTGGCTACTCCTATAATTCACCCCTCCACTTT. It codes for CASSFLGGLGYSYNSPLHF.

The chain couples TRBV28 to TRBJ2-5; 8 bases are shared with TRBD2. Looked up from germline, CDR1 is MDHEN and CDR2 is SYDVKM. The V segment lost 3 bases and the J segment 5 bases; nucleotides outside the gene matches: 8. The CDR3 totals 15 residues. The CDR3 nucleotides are TGTGCCAGCAGTTTCGGGCGGGGGGCCGGGGAGACCCAGTACTTC. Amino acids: CASSFGRGAGETQYF.

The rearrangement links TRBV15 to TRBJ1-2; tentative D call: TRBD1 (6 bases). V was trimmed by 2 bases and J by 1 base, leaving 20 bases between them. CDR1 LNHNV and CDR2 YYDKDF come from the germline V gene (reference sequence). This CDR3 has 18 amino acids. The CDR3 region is CATSRLGGGQIINYGYTF. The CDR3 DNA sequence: TGTGCCACCAGCAGACTTGGGGGCGGACAGATAATTAACTATGGCTACACCTTC.

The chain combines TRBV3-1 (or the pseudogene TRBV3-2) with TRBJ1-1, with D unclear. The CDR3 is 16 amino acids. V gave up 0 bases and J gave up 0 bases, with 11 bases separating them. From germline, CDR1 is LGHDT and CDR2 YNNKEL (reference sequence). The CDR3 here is CASSQEVDILNTEAFF. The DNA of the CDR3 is TGTGCCAGCAGCCAAGAGGTAGACATTTTGAACACTGAAGCTTTCTTT.